The 32 T cell receptor beta chains below all came from one sample that was sequenced in a study of blood T cell repertoires in COVID-19. Method: immunoSEQ multiplex PCR; TCRdb's copy keeps in-frame clones and lacks some. The table shows about 59,000 clones, with 80% to 95% occurring only once. Sequences were obtained from peripheral blood. These receptors were collected from a man older than 75 with acute or convalescent COVID-19.

The rearrangement uses TRBV9 and TRBJ2-3; no firm D call. The CDR3 consists of 12 residues. Looked up from germline, CDR1 is SGDLS and CDR2 is YYNGEE. Deletions cut 0 bases from V and 6 bases from J, with 5 bases between. The CDR3 DNA follows: TGTGCCAGCAGCGTAGGACTTGATACGCAGTATTTT. It translates to CASSVGLDTQYF.

CDR3 coding DNA: TGTGCCGGGCAAGGCTTCTCCTATAATTCACCCCTCCACTTT. It is translated as CAGQGFSYNSPLHF. The chain uses TRBV6-5 and TRBJ1-6; the D is unclear. The CDR3 extends over 14 amino acids. CDR1 and CDR2 (germline): MNHEY, SVGAGI. The V gene lost 11 bases and the J gene lost 0 bases, with 11 bases spanning the gap.

CDR3 sequence: CASSDGQGYGYTF. The CDR3 DNA reads as TGTGCCAGCAGCGATGGACAGGGCTATGGCTACACCTTC. V is TRBV12-3 or TRBV12-4 and J is TRBJ1-2; the match to TRBD1 covers 8 bases. V shed 6 bases and J 4 bases; nucleotides not matched to a gene: 4. The CDR3 runs to 13 residues.

With regard to this clone: Germline is not matched at one junction end, which may reflect a read error. The rearrangement links TRBV7-3 to TRBJ2-5, with TRBD2 matching 14 bases. The CDR3 loop spans 19 amino acids. CDR1 and CDR2 from the germline V gene are SGHTA and FQGTGA. CDR3 sequence: CASSPSGTSGGGSREAQYF. Here the CDR3 DNA reads TGTGCCAGCAGCCCCTCCGGGACTAGCGGGGGAGGATCAAGAGAGGCCCAGTACTTC.

The chain is built from TRBV18 and TRBJ2-3; 10 positions agree with TRBD2. Trimming at V came to 5 bases and at J to 6 bases, leaving 8 bases not matched to a gene. The CDR3 consists of 15 residues. The V gene's germline CDR1 is KGHSH and CDR2 LQKENI. Here the CDR3 reads CASSMQRGGPDTQYF. The CDR3 coding sequence is TGTGCCAGCTCAATGCAGCGGGGGGGCCCGGATACGCAGTATTTT.

This sequence joins TRBV21-1 and TRBJ1-4. TRBV21-1 is described as a pseudogene. CDR3 length: 16 amino acids. CDR3 protein: CASSNLFSGGPEKLFF. The CDR3 DNA follows: TGTGCCAGCAGCAATCTATTTTCGGGGGGCCCAGAAAAACTGTTTTTT.

CDR3 sequence (DNA): TGTGCCAGCAGCTCCGGGGGGGGGAGGCATACTGAAGCTTTCTTT. As protein: CASSSGGGRHTEAFF. The rearrangement uses TRBV5-4 and TRBJ1-1; possible D gene TRBD1, 5 bases. The germline gives CDR1 SGHNT, CDR2 YYREEE (reference sequence). CDR3 length equals 15 residues. Trimming shortened V by 3 bases and J by 5 bases, and 17 bases separated the two germline ends.

Only one count was recorded for this clone. V gene TRBV24-1 combines with J gene TRBJ2-2; D uncertain. This CDR3 is built from 15 residues. Germline V gene sequence: CDR1 KGHDR, CDR2 SFDVKD. Trimming stripped 4 bases from V and 9 bases from J, with 17 bases between. The CDR3 sequence is CATSDRRKVARELFF. DNA of the CDR3: TGTGCCACCAGTGACCGCCGAAAAGTGGCCAGGGAGCTGTTTTTT.

The rearrangement links TRBV12-3 or TRBV12-4 to TRBJ2-1; D is ambiguous. The length of the CDR3 is 13 residues. The V gene lost 5 bases and the J gene lost 4 bases, with 9 bases spanning the gap. The CDR3 sequence is CASSQALYNEQFF. The CDR3 DNA reads TGTGCCAGCAGTCAGGCCCTTTACAATGAGCAGTTCTTC.

The rearrangement uses TRBV2 and TRBJ2-2; 10 bases are a match to TRBD1. CDR3 length: 15 amino acids. V dropped 2 bases and J dropped 5; count of bases not matched to a gene: 2. In germline, CDR1 is SNHLY, CDR2 FYNNEI. Written as DNA, the CDR3 is TGTGCCAGCAGTGAATCGGGACAGGGGACCGGGGAGCTGTTTTTT. It is translated as CASSESGQGTGELFF.

This sequence joins TRBV20-1 and TRBJ1-4; 12 nucleotides line up with TRBD1. V gave up 5 bases and J gave up 8 bases; unmatched junction bases: 6. The CDR3 contains 14 residues. The germline gives CDR1 DFQATT, CDR2 SNEGSKA (reference sequence). The CDR3 DNA sequence: TGCAGTGCTCGTGGGGACAGGGGGCGCGAAAAACTGTTTTTT. Translation gives CSARGDRGREKLFF.

The chain links TRBV6-1 to TRBJ2-1, with 9 bases fitting TRBD2. Germline CDR1 MNHNS, CDR2 SASEGT. After removal of 2 bases from V and 10 bases from J, the junction contained 12 bases not matched to a gene. The CDR3 consists of 16 residues. CDR3 region: CASSERVAGALGEQFF. CDR3 bases: TGTGCCAGCAGTGAAAGGGTAGCGGGGGCCCTGGGGGAGCAGTTCTTC.

The rearrangement joins TRBV15 to TRBJ1-1; D uncertain. Germline-derived CDR1 and CDR2 are LNHNV and YYDKDF (reference sequence). The CDR3 is 16 residues long. V dropped 0 bases and J dropped 0 bases, with 11 bases sitting between them. The CDR3 protein is CATSREYPGLNTEAFF. In DNA, the CDR3 is TGTGCCACCAGCAGAGAATACCCAGGTTTGAACACTGAAGCTTTCTTT.

CDR3 residues: CASSLLTGQSYEQYF. CDR3 sequence (DNA): TGTGCCAGCAGCTTGTTAACAGGACAGTCCTACGAGCAGTACTTC. The V and J genes are TRBV5-6 and TRBJ2-7, with D possibly matching TRBD1 (6 bases). V lost 1 base, J lost 1 base, and 12 bases lay in between. The CDR3 runs to 15 residues. Germline lookup yields CDR1 SGHDT and CDR2 YYEEEE.

The chain couples TRBV2 to TRBJ2-5, with a possible D match to TRBD1 (5 bases). The CDR3 is 17 residues long. V was shortened by 0 bases and J by 1 base, with 15 bases between the two germline ends. Germline V lookup: CDR1 SNHLY, CDR2 FYNNEI. The DNA for the CDR3 is TGTGCCAGCAGTGAAGCTGCCACAGGAGCACTCCAAGAGACCCAGTACTTC. Protein sequence: CASSEAATGALQETQYF.

The chain uses TRBV29-1 and TRBJ1-1, with a weak D call TRBD1 (5 bases). V lost 7 bases, J lost 4 bases, and 19 bases lay in between. Germline CDR1 SQVTM, CDR2 ANQGSEA. The CDR3 consists of 14 residues. The CDR3 here is CSGRRGSGVTEAFF. As DNA, the CDR3 is TGCAGCGGGAGGCGGGGTTCGGGGGTCACTGAAGCTTTCTTT. Variable domain in full (rest from reference TRBV29-1 and TRBJ1-1): SAVISQKPSRDICQRGTSLTIQCQVDSQVTMMFWYRQQPGQSLTLIATANQGSEATYESGFVIDKFPISRPNLTFSTLTVSNMSPEDSSIYLCSGRRGSGVTEAFFGQGTRLTVV.

The V gene is TRBV2, the J gene TRBJ2-7; the match to TRBD2 covers 7 bases. The CDR3 has 15 residues. The junction had 9 bases not matched to a gene; V was cut back by 5 bases and J by 2 bases. Germline V CDR1 and CDR2: SNHLY, FYNNEI. This CDR3 reads CASSLGAGETYEQYF. The CDR3 DNA is TGTGCCAGCAGTCTTGGGGCGGGGGAAACCTACGAGCAGTACTTC.

This chain links TRBV2 with TRBJ2-7, with D possibly TRBD2 on 6 matching bases. The V end lost 11 bases, the J end lost 1 base, and 15 bases lay between the germline ends. The V gene's germline CDR1 is SNHLY and CDR2 FYNNEI. This CDR3 spans 13 amino acids. CDR3 protein: CAGMEGSSYEQYF. Here the CDR3 DNA reads TGTGCCGGCATGGAGGGGAGTTCCTACGAGCAGTACTTC. Variable domain in full (rest from reference TRBV2 and TRBJ2-7): EPEVTQTPSHQVTQMGQEVILRCVPISNHLYFYWYRQILGQKVEFLVSFYNNEISEKSEIFDDQFSVERPDGSNFTLKIRSTKLEDSAMYFCAGMEGSSYEQYFGPGTRLTVT.

The chain links TRBV20-1 to TRBJ2-3; D possibly corresponds to TRBD2 (5 bases). V was trimmed by 3 bases and J by 1 base, leaving 11 bases between them. The germline gives CDR1 DFQATT, CDR2 SNEGSKA (reference sequence). The CDR3 is 14 residues long. CDR3 in DNA: TGCAGTGCTAGTGAGGGCGGGCGCACAGATACGCAGTATTTT. Encoded protein: CSASEGGRTDTQYF.

The chain joins TRBV6-5 to TRBJ2-7; D not certain. The germline gives CDR1 MNHEY, CDR2 SVGAGI. The V and J ends lost 8 bases and 6 bases respectively, with 20 bases between them. This CDR3 comprises 14 residues. The DNA of the CDR3 is TGTGCCAGCCGTCAGAACATAATCGGGTTCGAGCAGTACTTC. It is translated as CASRQNIIGFEQYF.

In DNA form, the CDR3 reads TGTGCCAGCAGCTTGGGGACTAGCGCGTCCTACGAGCAGTACTTC. It yields the protein CASSLGTSASYEQYF. The V and J genes are TRBV5-5 and TRBJ2-7, with TRBD2 matching over 9 bases. The CDR3 has 15 amino acids. Germline V CDR1 and CDR2: SGHKS, YYEKEE (reference sequence). Losses at the gene ends were 0 bases for V and 1 base for J; bases not matched to a gene: 2.

The V and J genes are TRBV3-1 (or the pseudogene TRBV3-2) and TRBJ2-7; maybe TRBD1 (5 bases). The V gene's germline CDR1 is LGHDT and CDR2 YNNKEL (reference sequence). This CDR3 region has 15 residues. The V gene lost 0 bases and the J gene lost 7 bases, with 16 bases spanning the gap. The CDR3 here is CASSQDPGAPWEQYF. The CDR3 DNA is TGTGCCAGCAGCCAAGATCCTGGGGCCCCTTGGGAGCAGTACTTC.

V gene TRBV19 combines with J gene TRBJ2-2; 8 bases map to TRBD1. The CDR3 length is 15 residues. J gave up 3 bases and V 5 bases, and 5 bases lay outside the gene matches. Germline CDR1 is LNHDA and CDR2 is SQIVND (reference sequence). This CDR3 reads CASSPLQGDTGELFF. CDR3 coding DNA: TGTGCCAGTAGTCCCCTACAGGGGGACACCGGGGAGCTGTTTTTT.

The count of this clone is one. This rearrangement joins TRBV11-3 to TRBJ2-1; possibly TRBD1 for D (7 bases). CDR1 and CDR2 from the germline V gene are SGHNT and YENEEA. This CDR3 contains 14 residues. The ends were cut back, 7 bases at V and 5 bases at J, with 15 bases in the middle. The chain's CDR3 is CASTPGGPNNEQFF. CDR3 nucleotides: TGTGCCAGCACCCCAGGGGGGCCGAACAATGAGCAGTTCTTC.

The rearrangement uses TRBV10-1 and TRBJ2-7; 9 nucleotides align to TRBD1. This CDR3 has 14 residues. The ends lost 11 bases at V and 4 bases at J; junction bases unmatched: 12. Germline CDR1 reads WNHNN; CDR2 reads SYGVQD (reference sequence). CDR3 in amino acids: CARSTDRGNYEQYF. The CDR3 region has the DNA TGCGCCCGAAGCACGGACAGGGGAAATTACGAGCAGTACTTC.

The chain recombines TRBV30 with TRBJ1-1; 8 bases are a match to TRBD1. From germline, CDR1 is GTSNPN and CDR2 SVGIG (reference sequence). V shed 0 bases, J shed 3 bases, and the junction held 6 bases outside the gene matches. The CDR3 contains 15 residues. The CDR3 DNA reads as TGTGCCTGGAGTGTAAAAGGACAGGGTCACACTGAAGCTTTCTTT. As protein: CAWSVKGQGHTEAFF.

The chain is built from TRBV11-2 and TRBJ2-1; TRBD2 might be the D (7 bases). Germline CDR1 reads SGHAT; CDR2 reads FQNNGV. The ends were cut back, 2 bases at V and 9 bases at J, with 11 bases in the middle. This CDR3 region has 13 residues. This CDR3 reads CASSLRGGAEQFF. CDR3 bases: TGTGCCAGCAGCTTAAGAGGGGGGGCTGAGCAGTTCTTC.

The rearrangement joins TRBV3-1 (or the pseudogene TRBV3-2) to TRBJ1-1; the D is unclear. Trimming removed 4 bases at V and 1 base at J, with 10 bases between. This CDR3 has 14 residues. Germline V lookup: CDR1 LGHDT, CDR2 YNNKEL (reference sequence). CDR3 sequence reads: CASSLKRANTEAFF. CDR3 DNA: TGTGCCAGCAGCCTAAAGCGGGCGAACACTGAAGCTTTCTTT.

This rearrangement joins TRBV9 to TRBJ1-5; D possibly corresponds to TRBD1 (5 bases). The germline V and J ends were trimmed by 0 bases and 3 bases, with 7 bases remaining between them. The CDR3 spans 14 residues. Germline V lookup: CDR1 SGDLS, CDR2 YYNGEE. The DNA of the CDR3 is TGTGCCAGCAGCGTAGGGACAAACAATCAGCCCCAGCATTTT. As protein: CASSVGTNNQPQHF.

V and J are TRBV6-6 and TRBJ2-3; D possibly corresponds to TRBD2 (6 bases). CDR1 is MNHNY and CDR2 is SVGAGI in the germline V gene (reference sequence). The CDR3 sequence is 14 residues long. The V gene lost 2 bases and the J gene lost 2 bases, with 8 bases spanning the gap. The CDR3 is CASSYTGDTDTQYF. The DNA for the CDR3 is TGTGCCAGCAGTTACACGGGGGACACAGATACGCAGTATTTT.

V usage is TRBV19 and J usage is TRBJ1-4; TRBD1 agrees at 7 bases. J gave up 6 bases and V 3 bases, and 10 bases lay outside the gene matches. CDR1 and CDR2 from the germline V gene are LNHDA and SQIVND (reference sequence). CDR3 length: 16 amino acids. The CDR3 DNA is TGTGCCAGTAGTATTTGGGAAGGGACAGCTCATGAAAAACTGTTTTTT. Translating it yields CASSIWEGTAHEKLFF.

This clone came up once. The genes are TRBV11-2 and TRBJ2-7; D gene ambiguous. The V and J ends lost 0 bases and 1 base respectively, with 7 bases between them. The CDR3 has 14 residues. Germline CDR1 reads SGHAT; CDR2 reads FQNNGV. CDR3 in DNA: TGTGCCAGCAGCTTAGATCCTCAGTCCTACGAGCAGTACTTC. Translation: CASSLDPQSYEQYF.